This T cell receptor beta chain was identified in a study of T cell responses to AZD1222 COVID-19 vaccine. General observations from the study: Following two doses of AZD1222, Spike-specific TCR breadth and depth rose.

Concerning this clone: Its target is not known.

This table comes from immunoSEQ multiplex PCR, and its TCRdb copy is limited to in-frame clones, with some not included. The repertoire has approximately 92,000 clones, approximately 91% of them found once; the top ten carry approximately 8.3%. Germline values: CDR1 SGHTA, CDR2 FQGNSA. This CDR3 has 15 residues. Trimming left V 1 base short and J 4 bases short, with 13 bases between. The clonotype was recovered from an adult in good health. The gene calls are TRBV7-2 and TRBJ1-2; D is unresolved. Specimen: peripheral blood, collected on day 0 of AZD1222 vaccination. The CDR3 is CASSLGNAGFYGYTF. The CDR3 DNA is TGTGCCAGCAGCTTAGGAAATGCGGGCTTCTATGGCTACACCTTC.